This paragraph reports one T cell receptor (beta chain). Per the study methods: From reference gene primer amplification, estimates of nucleated cell counts were derived. Generated by immunoSEQ multiplex PCR, the TCRdb table keeps only in-frame clones and is missing some. The V and J calls and clone size are taken from that table; D and trimming were inferred from the DNA. The sample contains 100,000 or so clones, approximately 72% of which appear only once. This sample is drawn from a study of blood T cell repertoires in COVID-19. About the research overall: COVID-19 samples, acute and convalescent, were from the United States, Italy and Spain. Nucleic acid was either cDNA or gDNA, and it came from T cells, B-cell-depleted T cells, or PBMCs.

CDR1 is SEHNR and CDR2 is FQNEAQ in the germline V gene (reference sequence). The V segment lost 1 base and the J segment 6 bases; nucleotides outside the gene matches: 8. The CDR3 extends over 16 amino acids. This receptor was identified in a woman aged 70-85 years with acute or convalescent COVID-19. Sequencing was done on a sample of peripheral blood. The chain is built from TRBV7-9 and TRBJ1-2; 10 bases are a match to TRBD1. The DNA for the CDR3 is TGTGCCAGCAGCTTAGAACGGACAGGGGGTCGCGATGGCTACACCTTC. Translating it yields CASSLERTGGRDGYTF.